This record concerns one T cell receptor beta chain sequence. V was pared by 0 bases and J by 3 bases, with 4 bases of the junction left unmatched. The CDR3 extends over 15 amino acids. CDR1 and CDR2 from the germline V gene are KGHSH and LQKENI. Only in-frame clones appear in the TCRdb table, and some are missing; sequencing was by immunoSEQ multiplex PCR. Here the sample spans approximately 14,000 clones, approximately 77% being singletons. This specimen belongs to a study of immune evolution from preneoplasia to lung adenocarcinoma. The TCR was taken from a person aged 60 to 85 with lung adenocarcinoma. The chain recombines TRBV18 with TRBJ2-7, with 8 bases matching TRBD1. The sample taken for sequencing was FFPE minimally invasive lung adenocarcinoma tissue. DNA of the CDR3: TGTGCCAGCTCACCACCACAGGGGGGTTACTACGAGCAGTACTTC. It specifies CASSPPQGGYYEQYF.